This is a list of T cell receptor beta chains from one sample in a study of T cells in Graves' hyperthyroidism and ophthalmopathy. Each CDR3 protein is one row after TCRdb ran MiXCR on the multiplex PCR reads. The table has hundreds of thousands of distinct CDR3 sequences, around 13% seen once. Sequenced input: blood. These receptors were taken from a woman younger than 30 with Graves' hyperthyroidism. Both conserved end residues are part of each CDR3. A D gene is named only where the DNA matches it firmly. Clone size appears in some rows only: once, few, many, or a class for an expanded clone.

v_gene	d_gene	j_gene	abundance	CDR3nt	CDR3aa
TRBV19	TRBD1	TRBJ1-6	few	TGTGCCACCAGGGACAGAATTAATTCACCCCTCCACTTT	CATRDRINSPLHF
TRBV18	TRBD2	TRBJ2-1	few	TGTGCCAGCTCACCTCCTAGCGGGAGGGACAACTACAATGAGCAGTTCTTC	CASSPPSGRDNYNEQFF
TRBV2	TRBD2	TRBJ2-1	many	TGTGCCAGCAGGTCCCGGGACTACCTCGGGAGAGAGCAGTTCTTC	CASRSRDYLGREQFF
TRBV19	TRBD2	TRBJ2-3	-	TGTGCCAGTAGTATACCCACCCTAGCGGGACCTATCGGGACAGATACGCAGTATTTT	CASSIPTLAGPIGTDTQYF
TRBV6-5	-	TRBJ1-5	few	TGTGCCAGCAGTTACGAAAGCAATCAGCCCCAGCATTTT	CASSYESNQPQHF
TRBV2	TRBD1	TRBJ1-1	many	TGTGCCAGCAGAGGTAGACAGGGCTTGAACACTGAAGCTTTCTTT	CASRGRQGLNTEAFF
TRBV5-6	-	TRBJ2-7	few	TGTGCCAGCAGAAACACAGGGCCCTACGAGCAGTACTTC	CASRNTGPYEQYF
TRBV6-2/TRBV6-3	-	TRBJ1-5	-	TGTGCCAGCAGGGGCAGGTTATGGGGGCCCCAGCATTTT	CASRGRLWGPQHF
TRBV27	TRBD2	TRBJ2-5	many	TGTGCCAGCATGGGGGGTAGCGGGAGTATTGGTGGGAAGACCCAGTACTTC	CASMGGSGSIGGKTQYF
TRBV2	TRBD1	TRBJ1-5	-	TGTGCCAGCAGTGGGGGACAGGGGCATCAGCCCCAGCATTTT	CASSGGQGHQPQHF
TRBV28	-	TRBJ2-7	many	TGTGCCAGCAGTTTGGCTACTTTAAGCGAGCAGTACTTC	CASSLATLSEQYF
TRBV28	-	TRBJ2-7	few	TGTGCCAGCGAAGGAGACTACGAGCAGTACTTC	CASEGDYEQYF
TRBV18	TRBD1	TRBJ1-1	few	TGTGCCAGCTCACCAGGACAGGGGAGTTTGAACACTGAAGCTTTCTTT	CASSPGQGSLNTEAFF
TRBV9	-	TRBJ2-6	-	TGTGCCAGCAGCGCTCCTAGGAGGAGTGGGGCCAACGTCCTGACTTTC	CASSAPRRSGANVLTF
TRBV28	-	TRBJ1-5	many	TGTGCCAGCAGTCGGAGTACGGGGACTAGCAATCAGCCCCAGCATTTT	CASSRSTGTSNQPQHF
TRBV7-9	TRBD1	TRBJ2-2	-	TGTGCCAGCAGCATCGACAGGGGTAGCCTGTTTTTT	CASSIDRGSLFF
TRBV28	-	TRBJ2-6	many	TGTGCCAGCAGTCACAGGCCCGGGGCCAACGTCCTGACTTTC	CASSHRPGANVLTF
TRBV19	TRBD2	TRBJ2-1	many	TGTGCCAGTAGTATAGATCAGCTAGCGGGACTCAATGAGCAGTTCTTC	CASSIDQLAGLNEQFF
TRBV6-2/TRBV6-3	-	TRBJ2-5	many	TGTGCCAGCACCTTATTCGATCGAGCCTCGAAAGAGACCCAGTACTTC	CASTLFDRASKETQYF
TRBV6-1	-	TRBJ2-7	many	TGTGCCAGCAGAAAGGGGCTCTACGAGCAGTACTTC	CASRKGLYEQYF
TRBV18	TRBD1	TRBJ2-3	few	TGTGCCAGCTCACGGGACAGGGTCGCGGCCACAGATACGCAGTATTTT	CASSRDRVAATDTQYF
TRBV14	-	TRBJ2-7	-	TGTGCCAGCAGCCTTTCCTTCTACGAGCAGTACTTC	CASSLSFYEQYF
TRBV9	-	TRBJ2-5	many	TGTGCCAGCAGCGTAGCTTGGAGTAGCGGACAAGAGACCCAGTACTTC	CASSVAWSSGQETQYF
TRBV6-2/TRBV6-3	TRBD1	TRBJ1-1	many	TGTGCCAGCAGAGTGACAGGGGGAGGTACTGAAGCTTTCTTT	CASRVTGGGTEAFF
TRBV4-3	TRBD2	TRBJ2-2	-	TGCGCCAGCAGCCAGCTAGCGGGAGCGTCCGGGGAGCTGTTTTTT	CASSQLAGASGELFF
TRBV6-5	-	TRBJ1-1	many	TGTGCCAGCAGTTACTCGCCAGCTAACACTGAAGCTTTCTTT	CASSYSPANTEAFF
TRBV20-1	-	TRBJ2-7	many	TGCAGTGCTAGAGAGTGGGGTTCTGGCGAGCAGTACTTC	CSAREWGSGEQYF
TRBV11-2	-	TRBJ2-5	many	TGTGCCAGCAGCGTCTCCAACGGGAGAGCTGAGACCCAGTACTTC	CASSVSNGRAETQYF